The rows below give T cell receptor beta chains drawn from one sample of a study of memory CD4+ T cells and cytomegalovirus serostatus. Only in-frame clones appear in the TCRdb table, and some are missing; sequencing was by immunoSEQ multiplex PCR. There are approximately 46,000 clones in the sample; approximately 80% occur only once, and 0.95% to 1.2% lies in the top ten. What was sequenced was memory CD4+ T cells from blood. The receptors originated from an adult in good health and CMV-seronegative. Both conserved end residues are part of each CDR3. The order of the fields is J gene, V gene, CDR3 length, clone size, D gene, CDR3 protein, CDR3 DNA. The D gene is left open where the match is weak. Clone size is shown for a subset of rows, as once, few, many or a class of expanded clone.

J gene: TRBJ2-7; V gene: TRBV5-4; CDR3 length: 16; clone size: NA; D gene: TRBD2; CDR3 protein: CASSSRTSGSRYEQYF; CDR3 DNA: TGTGCCAGCAGCTCGCGGACTAGCGGGAGTAGGTACGAGCAGTACTTC
J gene: TRBJ1-3; V gene: TRBV18; CDR3 length: 16; clone size: NA; D gene: TRBD1; CDR3 protein: CASSRDRGNSGNTIYF; CDR3 DNA: TGTGCCAGCTCACGTGACAGGGGAAACTCTGGAAACACCATATATTTT
J gene: TRBJ2-5; V gene: TRBV18; CDR3 length: 15; clone size: once; D gene: NA; CDR3 protein: CASSRQHSGQETQYF; CDR3 DNA: TGTGCCAGCTCACGACAACATTCTGGTCAAGAGACCCAGTACTTC
J gene: TRBJ2-1; V gene: TRBV10-3; CDR3 length: 16; clone size: few; D gene: TRBD2; CDR3 protein: CATSNGRATLPNEQFF; CDR3 DNA: TGTGCCACATCTAACGGGAGGGCCACGTTGCCAAATGAGCAGTTCTTC
J gene: TRBJ1-5; V gene: TRBV6-5; CDR3 length: 14; clone size: few; D gene: NA; CDR3 protein: CASSYNGGNQPQHF; CDR3 DNA: TGTGCCAGCAGTTACAACGGGGGCAATCAGCCCCAGCATTTT
J gene: TRBJ2-7; V gene: TRBV7-2; CDR3 length: 15; clone size: NA; D gene: TRBD2; CDR3 protein: CASSPHSGSSYEQYF; CDR3 DNA: TGTGCCAGCAGCCCACATAGCGGGTCATCCTACGAGCAGTACTTC
J gene: TRBJ1-2; V gene: TRBV29-1; CDR3 length: 12; clone size: NA; D gene: TRBD1; CDR3 protein: CSVHDRGPGYTF; CDR3 DNA: TGCAGCGTACATGACAGGGGGCCCGGCTACACCTTC
J gene: TRBJ1-1; V gene: TRBV4-2; CDR3 length: 15; clone size: NA; D gene: NA; CDR3 protein: CASSQVSGLNTEAFF; CDR3 DNA: TGTGCCAGCAGCCAAGTCTCGGGGTTGAACACTGAAGCTTTCTTT
J gene: TRBJ2-7; V gene: TRBV18; CDR3 length: 15; clone size: NA; D gene: NA; CDR3 protein: CASSGSREARGEQYF; CDR3 DNA: TGTGCCAGCTCAGGTAGTCGTGAGGCTAGAGGCGAGCAGTACTTC
J gene: TRBJ1-1; V gene: TRBV4-1; CDR3 length: 12; clone size: NA; D gene: NA; CDR3 protein: CASSQEHTEAFF; CDR3 DNA: TGCGCCAGCAGCCAAGAACACACTGAAGCTTTCTTT
J gene: TRBJ1-2; V gene: TRBV29-1; CDR3 length: 13; clone size: once; D gene: TRBD1; CDR3 protein: CSTDRGEKNGYTF; CDR3 DNA: TGCAGCACCGACAGGGGTGAGAAGAATGGCTACACCTTC
J gene: TRBJ1-5; V gene: TRBV19; CDR3 length: 15; clone size: NA; D gene: NA; CDR3 protein: CASTRGSEEDQPQHF; CDR3 DNA: TGTGCCAGCACAAGGGGGTCGGAAGAAGATCAGCCCCAGCATTTT
J gene: TRBJ1-1; V gene: TRBV27; CDR3 length: 16; clone size: NA; D gene: NA; CDR3 protein: CASSFTSRGGYTEAFF; CDR3 DNA: TGTGCCAGCAGTTTCACCTCGCGGGGCGGGTACACTGAAGCTTTCTTT
J gene: TRBJ2-7; V gene: TRBV27; CDR3 length: 15; clone size: NA; D gene: TRBD1; CDR3 protein: CASSLRGQGGYEQYF; CDR3 DNA: TGTGCCAGCAGTCTTAGAGGACAGGGGGGATACGAGCAGTACTTC
J gene: TRBJ1-2; V gene: TRBV18; CDR3 length: 14; clone size: NA; D gene: NA; CDR3 protein: CASSANRENYGYTF; CDR3 DNA: TGTGCCAGCTCGGCTAACAGGGAAAACTATGGCTACACCTTC
J gene: TRBJ2-2; V gene: TRBV5-1; CDR3 length: 18; clone size: NA; D gene: NA; CDR3 protein: CASSLGPPGRRNTGELFF; CDR3 DNA: TGCGCCAGCAGCTTGGGGCCTCCAGGGCGTAGGAACACCGGGGAGCTGTTTTTT
J gene: TRBJ2-7; V gene: TRBV7-9; CDR3 length: 13; clone size: NA; D gene: NA; CDR3 protein: CASSLLGGDEQYF; CDR3 DNA: TGTGCCAGCAGCTTACTCGGAGGGGACGAGCAGTACTTC
J gene: TRBJ1-1; V gene: TRBV5-1; CDR3 length: 15; clone size: NA; D gene: TRBD1; CDR3 protein: CASSFPTGDNTEAFF; CDR3 DNA: TGCGCCAGCAGTTTCCCGACAGGGGACAACACTGAAGCTTTCTTT
J gene: TRBJ2-3; V gene: TRBV6-1; CDR3 length: 14; clone size: NA; D gene: NA; CDR3 protein: CASSDHRVQDTQYF; CDR3 DNA: TGTGCCAGCAGTGACCACAGGGTTCAGGATACGCAGTATTTT
J gene: TRBJ1-4; V gene: TRBV7-9; CDR3 length: 10; clone size: NA; D gene: NA; CDR3 protein: CASSPENLFF; CDR3 DNA: TGTGCCAGCAGCCCCGAAAACCTGTTTTTT
J gene: TRBJ2-3; V gene: TRBV4-2; CDR3 length: 15; clone size: NA; D gene: NA; CDR3 protein: CASSQDQQGRDTQYF; CDR3 DNA: TGTGCCAGCAGCCAAGACCAGCAAGGACGAGATACGCAGTATTTT
J gene: TRBJ2-5; V gene: TRBV5-1; CDR3 length: 14; clone size: once; D gene: TRBD2; CDR3 protein: CASSMSQGGETQYF; CDR3 DNA: TGCGCCAGCAGCATGTCCCAGGGAGGGGAGACCCAGTACTTC
J gene: TRBJ1-5; V gene: TRBV6-4; CDR3 length: 13; clone size: NA; D gene: NA; CDR3 protein: CASSVTVSQPQHF; CDR3 DNA: TGTGCCAGCAGCGTGACAGTCTCTCAGCCCCAGCATTTT
J gene: TRBJ2-3; V gene: TRBV11-1; CDR3 length: 16; clone size: NA; D gene: TRBD2; CDR3 protein: CASSFIAGEGADTQYF; CDR3 DNA: TGTGCCAGCAGCTTTATAGCGGGAGAGGGGGCAGATACGCAGTATTTT
J gene: TRBJ2-5; V gene: TRBV11-2; CDR3 length: 15; clone size: once; D gene: TRBD2; CDR3 protein: CASSSGLADQETQYF; CDR3 DNA: TGTGCCAGCAGCTCGGGACTAGCGGATCAAGAGACCCAGTACTTC
J gene: TRBJ1-2; V gene: TRBV25-1; CDR3 length: 14; clone size: NA; D gene: NA; CDR3 protein: CASSSPGEFWGYTF; CDR3 DNA: TGTGCCAGCAGTTCCCCGGGAGAGTTCTGGGGCTACACCTTC
J gene: TRBJ1-1; V gene: TRBV19; CDR3 length: 13; clone size: NA; D gene: TRBD1; CDR3 protein: CASRQGGDTEAFF; CDR3 DNA: TGTGCCAGTAGACAGGGGGGGGACACTGAAGCTTTCTTT
J gene: TRBJ1-1; V gene: TRBV7-9; CDR3 length: 12; clone size: NA; D gene: NA; CDR3 protein: CASSLSTGEAFF; CDR3 DNA: TGTGCCAGCAGCTTATCGACTGGTGAAGCTTTCTTT
J gene: TRBJ1-4; V gene: TRBV13; CDR3 length: 14; clone size: NA; D gene: TRBD1; CDR3 protein: CASSSRDREEKLFF; CDR3 DNA: TGTGCCAGCAGCTCCCGGGACAGGGAAGAAAAACTGTTTTTT
J gene: TRBJ2-7; V gene: TRBV5-1; CDR3 length: 13; clone size: NA; D gene: NA; CDR3 protein: CASSFQGSYEQYF; CDR3 DNA: TGCGCCAGCAGCTTCCAGGGGTCCTACGAGCAGTACTTC
J gene: TRBJ2-7; V gene: TRBV18; CDR3 length: 16; clone size: once; D gene: TRBD1; CDR3 protein: CASSPPGTGVLYEQYF; CDR3 DNA: TGTGCCAGCTCACCACCGGGCACAGGGGTTCTCTACGAGCAGTACTTC
J gene: TRBJ1-1; V gene: TRBV7-6; CDR3 length: 14; clone size: NA; D gene: NA; CDR3 protein: CASSSGTTNTEAFF; CDR3 DNA: TGTGCCAGCAGCTCCGGGACCACGAACACTGAAGCTTTCTTT
J gene: TRBJ1-1; V gene: TRBV15; CDR3 length: 16; clone size: NA; D gene: TRBD1; CDR3 protein: CATSRDRDRRWTEAFF; CDR3 DNA: TGTGCCACCAGCAGGGACCGGGACAGGAGATGGACTGAAGCTTTCTTT
J gene: TRBJ1-1; V gene: TRBV5-1; CDR3 length: 14; clone size: NA; D gene: NA; CDR3 protein: CASSLGHGGTEAFF; CDR3 DNA: TGCGCCAGCAGCTTGGGCCACGGTGGCACTGAAGCTTTCTTT
J gene: TRBJ2-1; V gene: TRBV6-4; CDR3 length: 13; clone size: NA; D gene: NA; CDR3 protein: CASSEGRGTEQFF; CDR3 DNA: TGTGCCAGCAGTGAGGGCAGGGGCACTGAGCAGTTCTTC
J gene: TRBJ2-1; V gene: TRBV5-4; CDR3 length: 12; clone size: NA; D gene: NA; CDR3 protein: CASSADKPEQFF; CDR3 DNA: TGTGCCAGCAGCGCGGACAAACCCGAGCAGTTCTTC
J gene: TRBJ1-4; V gene: TRBV7-2; CDR3 length: 15; clone size: NA; D gene: NA; CDR3 protein: CASSPRRATNEKLFF; CDR3 DNA: TGTGCCAGCAGCCCCCGGCGGGCAACTAATGAAAAACTGTTTTTT
J gene: TRBJ2-7; V gene: TRBV18; CDR3 length: 14; clone size: NA; D gene: NA; CDR3 protein: CASSRDRTQAEQYF; CDR3 DNA: TGTGCCAGCTCACGAGACAGAACTCAAGCCGAGCAGTACTTC
J gene: TRBJ2-3; V gene: TRBV6-5; CDR3 length: 15; clone size: once; D gene: NA; CDR3 protein: CASSYGGQGTDTQYF; CDR3 DNA: TGTGCCAGCAGTTATGGGGGGCAGGGCACAGATACGCAGTATTTT
J gene: TRBJ2-3; V gene: TRBV7-8; CDR3 length: 16; clone size: NA; D gene: TRBD1; CDR3 protein: CASSLVGDRVVDTQYF; CDR3 DNA: TGTGCCAGCAGCTTAGTTGGGGACAGGGTGGTCGATACGCAGTATTTT
J gene: TRBJ2-5; V gene: TRBV20-1; CDR3 length: 11; clone size: NA; D gene: TRBD1; CDR3 protein: CSAGQEETQYF; CDR3 DNA: TGCAGTGCAGGACAGGAAGAGACCCAGTACTTC
J gene: TRBJ2-3; V gene: TRBV15; CDR3 length: 14; clone size: NA; D gene: NA; CDR3 protein: CATSGHGSTDTQYF; CDR3 DNA: TGTGCCACCAGCGGTCACGGGAGCACAGATACGCAGTATTTT
J gene: TRBJ1-5; V gene: TRBV2; CDR3 length: 14; clone size: NA; D gene: NA; CDR3 protein: CASSRLRNTQPQHF; CDR3 DNA: TGTGCCAGCAGTAGACTCAGGAACACACAGCCCCAGCATTTT
J gene: TRBJ2-1; V gene: TRBV7-3; CDR3 length: 16; clone size: NA; D gene: TRBD2; CDR3 protein: CASSSRPAGGNNEQFF; CDR3 DNA: TGTGCCAGCAGCTCCCGCCCAGCGGGAGGAAACAATGAGCAGTTCTTC
J gene: TRBJ1-2; V gene: TRBV10-1; CDR3 length: 13; clone size: NA; D gene: NA; CDR3 protein: CASSDRPNYGYTF; CDR3 DNA: TGCGCCAGCAGTGACAGGCCCAACTATGGCTACACCTTC
J gene: TRBJ2-7; V gene: TRBV6-5; CDR3 length: 11; clone size: NA; D gene: NA; CDR3 protein: CASTKGYEQYF; CDR3 DNA: TGTGCCAGCACGAAGGGCTACGAGCAGTACTTC
J gene: TRBJ2-1; V gene: TRBV2; CDR3 length: 11; clone size: NA; D gene: NA; CDR3 protein: CASSGISEQFF; CDR3 DNA: TGTGCCAGCAGTGGGATTTCTGAGCAGTTCTTC
J gene: TRBJ1-2; V gene: TRBV18; CDR3 length: 12; clone size: NA; D gene: NA; CDR3 protein: CASSLGGYGYTF; CDR3 DNA: TGTGCCAGCTCCTTGGGAGGCTATGGCTACACCTTC
J gene: TRBJ2-2; V gene: TRBV7-9; CDR3 length: 14; clone size: NA; D gene: NA; CDR3 protein: CASSSNRRTGELFF; CDR3 DNA: TGTGCCAGCAGCTCCAATAGACGAACCGGGGAGCTGTTTTTT
J gene: TRBJ1-2; V gene: TRBV9; CDR3 length: 16; clone size: NA; D gene: NA; CDR3 protein: CASSPRTENPRFGYTF; CDR3 DNA: TGTGCCAGCAGCCCAAGGACGGAAAACCCTAGATTTGGCTACACCTTC
J gene: TRBJ2-7; V gene: TRBV18; CDR3 length: 14; clone size: NA; D gene: NA; CDR3 protein: CASSRDTTFSEQYF; CDR3 DNA: TGTGCCAGCTCACGTGACACAACTTTTTCCGAGCAGTACTTC
J gene: TRBJ1-1; V gene: TRBV5-1; CDR3 length: 15; clone size: NA; D gene: NA; CDR3 protein: CASSSGTGMNTEAFF; CDR3 DNA: TGCGCCAGCAGCTCGGGAACAGGAATGAACACTGAAGCTTTCTTT
J gene: TRBJ2-3; V gene: TRBV7-2; CDR3 length: 14; clone size: NA; D gene: NA; CDR3 protein: CASCWGGLTDTQYF; CDR3 DNA: TGTGCCAGCTGCTGGGGCGGGCTGACAGATACGCAGTATTTT
J gene: TRBJ1-1; V gene: TRBV19; CDR3 length: 15; clone size: few; D gene: TRBD1; CDR3 protein: CASSTHRGTYTEAFF; CDR3 DNA: TGTGCCAGTAGTACACACAGGGGAACGTACACTGAAGCTTTCTTT